Listed below are T cell receptor beta chains from one sample, sequenced in a study of blood T cells in healthy people across ages. One entry per CDR3 protein results from TCRdb running MiXCR on the 5' RACE reads. The top ten hold around 0.7% of the sample, which has roughly 1 million distinct CDR3 sequences, 20% to 25% seen once. This sample was shared with a second study, whose subject was T cells of mothers and their children.

The sequenced sample was blood. The receptors come from a girl aged 2-9 years in good health. CDR3s include the opening cysteine and the closing phenylalanine or tryptophan. A D gene is named only where the DNA matches it firmly. The listing skips clone size in some rows; elsewhere it reads once, few, many or a size class.

j_call,v_call,clone_size,d_call,cdr3_nt,cdr3_aa
TRBJ2-5,TRBV5-1,few,TRBD1,TGCGCCAGCAGCTGGGCAGGGGGCGTAGAGACCCAGTACTTC,CASSWAGGVETQYF
TRBJ2-7,TRBV4-1,-,-,TGCGCCAGCAGCCAAGAAAGGTTTGGGCAGGGGCGCGAGCAGTACTTC,CASSQERFGQGREQYF
TRBJ2-1,TRBV12-5,-,-,TGTGCTAGTGGTTTGGGCGAACATGAGCAGTTCTTC,CASGLGEHEQFF
TRBJ2-3,TRBV12-3/TRBV12-4,few,TRBD2,TGTGCCATTCAGACTAGCGGGGGCACAGATACGCAGTATTTT,CAIQTSGGTDTQYF
TRBJ2-7,TRBV19,-,TRBD2,TGTGCCAGTAGTCTAAGAGGACTAGCGGCAACCTACGAGCAGTACTTC,CASSLRGLAATYEQYF
TRBJ1-4,TRBV7-2,few,-,TGTGCCAGCAGCCTTGGCGGCAGAGGGAATGAAAAACTGTTTTTT,CASSLGGRGNEKLFF
TRBJ2-1,TRBV7-9,few,-,TGTGCCAGCAGCCCCGGGCAGGGAAGCTGGGCGAGCTCCTACAATGAGCAGTTCTTC,CASSPGQGSWASSYNEQFF
TRBJ2-7,TRBV9,-,-,TGTGCCAGCAGCGTAGGGCTGCGTGGACGGGGGTTCGAGCAGTACTTC,CASSVGLRGRGFEQYF
TRBJ1-6,TRBV25-1,-,-,TGTGCCAGCAGTGAACCTGGCAGGTTTTCACCCCTCCACTTT,CASSEPGRFSPLHF
TRBJ1-6,TRBV19,-,-,TGTGCCAGTAGTATAGCACAGGCACCCCTCCACTTT,CASSIAQAPLHF
TRBJ2-7,TRBV4-3,many,TRBD2,TGCGCCAGCAGCCCTCACGACGGGGGGGCCCCCTACGAGCAGTACTTC,CASSPHDGGAPYEQYF
TRBJ2-5,TRBV19,few,-,TGTGCCAGTAGTATCGGTGGGCTCTTACAAGAGACCCAGTACTTC,CASSIGGLLQETQYF
TRBJ2-3,TRBV7-8,-,TRBD2,TGTGCCAGCAGCTACGGGACTAGCGGGGCCACAGATACGCAGTATTTT,CASSYGTSGATDTQYF
TRBJ2-1,TRBV7-2,-,TRBD1,TGTGCCAGCAGCCCCGTTGGGACAGGTGATCCTCATGAGCAGTTCTTC,CASSPVGTGDPHEQFF
TRBJ2-1,TRBV20-1,few,TRBD1,TGCAGTGCTGCGACAGGGGATGAGCAGTTCTTC,CSAATGDEQFF
TRBJ2-2,TRBV29-1,-,-,TGCAGCGTTGGCCGGATACTCACCGGGGAGCTGTTTTTT,CSVGRILTGELFF
TRBJ2-7,TRBV29-1,few,TRBD1,TGCAGCGTTAAGACAGGGATCTACGAGCAGTACTTC,CSVKTGIYEQYF
TRBJ2-3,TRBV25-1,-,-,TGTGCCAGCAGTGAACCCATGAGGCCTAGCACAGATACGCAGTATTTT,CASSEPMRPSTDTQYF
TRBJ1-1,TRBV5-1,few,TRBD1,TGCGCCAGCAGCCCGAAAGGACAGGGGAACACTGAAGCTTTCTTT,CASSPKGQGNTEAFF
TRBJ2-7,TRBV7-8,-,-,TGTGCCAGCAAGAAAGAGACAGGGGACTACTACGAGCAGTACTTC,CASKKETGDYYEQYF
TRBJ1-6,TRBV10-3,few,TRBD1,TGTGCCATCAGTGAGGACCGGGACGCCTCGACAGGGGTCCACTTT,CAISEDRDASTGVHF
TRBJ1-4,TRBV5-1,few,-,TGCGCCAGCAGCTTATCCTCCATTGCAACTAATGAAAAACTGTTTTTT,CASSLSSIATNEKLFF
TRBJ2-1,TRBV5-5,-,-,TGTGCCAGCAGCTTAACGACACACCTCTCCTACAATGAGCAGTTCTTC,CASSLTTHLSYNEQFF
TRBJ1-4,TRBV27,-,TRBD1,TGTGCCAGCAGCGAGGGGCCGGGACAGGATGAAAAACTGTTTTTT,CASSEGPGQDEKLFF
TRBJ1-2,TRBV24-1,-,-,TGTGCCACCAGTGATTTACCAGGGCTGGGCTACACCTTC,CATSDLPGLGYTF
TRBJ2-3,TRBV5-4,-,TRBD2,TGTGCCAGCTCAGCCAGCGGGGTGGCAGATACGCAGTATTTT,CASSASGVADTQYF
TRBJ2-5,TRBV20-1,-,TRBD1,TGCAGTGCTAGAATCTTAGGGACAGGGGAGACCCAGTACTTC,CSARILGTGETQYF
TRBJ2-5,TRBV7-2,many,-,TGTGCCAGCAACGTCCTACTAGCTTCTGAGACCCAGTACTTC,CASNVLLASETQYF
TRBJ1-6,TRBV6-6,few,-,TGTGCCAGCATTGACAGATTAGGATCACCCCTCCACTTT,CASIDRLGSPLHF
TRBJ2-1,TRBV5-1,-,TRBD2,TGCGCCAGCAGGGGACTAGCGGGGCTTAATGAGCAGTTCTTC,CASRGLAGLNEQFF
TRBJ2-3,TRBV7-9,few,-,TGTGCCAGCAGCCGTTCGAGCTCGGGGAACACAGATACGCAGTATTTT,CASSRSSSGNTDTQYF
TRBJ1-4,TRBV12-3/TRBV12-4,-,-,TGTGCCAGCAGGCTGGGACTAAATGAAAAACTGTTTTTT,CASRLGLNEKLFF
TRBJ1-2,TRBV6-1,-,-,TGTGCCAGCAGTGAGAAGACCCCCTATGGCTACACCTTC,CASSEKTPYGYTF
TRBJ1-2,TRBV9,-,-,TGTGCCAGCAGTTCAGGGTTGGCGGTTGAAGGCTACACCTTC,CASSSGLAVEGYTF
TRBJ1-5,TRBV4-3,-,-,TGCGCCAGCAGCATCGGACTGATCAATCAGCCCCAGCATTTT,CASSIGLINQPQHF
TRBJ1-4,TRBV5-5,-,-,TGTGCCAGCAGCTTGTTGCCGGGGGGAGGGACTAATGAAAAACTGTTTTTT,CASSLLPGGGTNEKLFF
TRBJ2-3,TRBV28,-,TRBD2,TGTGCCAGCAGCTCCGGACTAGCGGGAAGATATGGAGATACGCAGTATTTT,CASSSGLAGRYGDTQYF
TRBJ2-3,TRBV25-1,few,-,TGTGCCAGCAGTGAATCCCCGGTGGAAACGGTGACAGATACGCAGTATTTT,CASSESPVETVTDTQYF
TRBJ2-7,TRBV20-1,-,-,TGCAGTGCTAAAGCACAGGAAACGTATACCTACGAGCAGTACTTC,CSAKAQETYTYEQYF
TRBJ1-4,TRBV12-3/TRBV12-4,-,-,TGTGCCAGCAGTCCCCGCCGGGGGGCGCCAGAAGAAAAACTGTTTTTT,CASSPRRGAPEEKLFF
TRBJ2-5,TRBV29-1,-,-,TGCAGCGTTGAGGGCGGGGACCACCAAGAGACCCAGTACTTC,CSVEGGDHQETQYF
TRBJ2-5,TRBV20-1,-,-,TGCAGTGCCCCGGACTGGGTTCAAGAGACCCAGTACTTC,CSAPDWVQETQYF
TRBJ2-1,TRBV29-1,-,TRBD2,TGCAGCGTTGATCTAGTGGCTAGCGGTTACAATGAGCAGTTCTTC,CSVDLVASGYNEQFF
TRBJ2-7,TRBV5-6,-,-,TGTGCCAGCAGCTCCCGGGCCCTCATCTACGAGCAGTACTTC,CASSSRALIYEQYF
TRBJ1-2,TRBV2,-,-,TGTGCCAGCAAAGGGGACACCCTCTATGGCTACACCTTC,CASKGDTLYGYTF
TRBJ2-1,TRBV5-8,-,-,TGTGCCAGCAGCTTATGGCAGGGAGAGCAGTTCTTC,CASSLWQGEQFF
TRBJ1-5,TRBV7-2,few,-,TGTGCCAGCAGCCATCCAGGGGTCCAGCCCCAGCATTTT,CASSHPGVQPQHF
TRBJ2-3,TRBV9,few,-,TGTGCCAGCAGCCGGGACTCACCCACAGATACGCAGTATTTT,CASSRDSPTDTQYF
TRBJ2-2,TRBV5-1,few,-,TGCGCCAGCAGCTTGGGGGCCGTGAACACCGGGGAGCTGTTTTTT,CASSLGAVNTGELFF
TRBJ2-7,TRBV5-1,-,-,TGCGCCAGCAGCCACCCTCACGGGGAACGGGCCTACGAGCAGTACTTC,CASSHPHGERAYEQYF
TRBJ1-4,TRBV4-3,-,-,TGCGCCAGCAGCCAAGACCTGGCAACTAATGAAAAACTGTTTTTT,CASSQDLATNEKLFF
TRBJ2-4,TRBV9,few,-,TGTGCCAGCAGCCCCTATAAGGCTGGAAACATTCAGTACTTC,CASSPYKAGNIQYF
TRBJ2-3,TRBV29-1,few,-,TGCAGCGTTCTCAAGACTGCGGATACGCAGTATTTT,CSVLKTADTQYF
TRBJ2-5,TRBV25-1,-,-,TGTGCCAGCAGTGATCCCTATGCCGGGAAAGAGACCCAGTACTTC,CASSDPYAGKETQYF
TRBJ1-1,TRBV29-1,few,-,TGCAGCGTTGAAGCCCGACTCCAGAACACTGAAGCTTTCTTT,CSVEARLQNTEAFF